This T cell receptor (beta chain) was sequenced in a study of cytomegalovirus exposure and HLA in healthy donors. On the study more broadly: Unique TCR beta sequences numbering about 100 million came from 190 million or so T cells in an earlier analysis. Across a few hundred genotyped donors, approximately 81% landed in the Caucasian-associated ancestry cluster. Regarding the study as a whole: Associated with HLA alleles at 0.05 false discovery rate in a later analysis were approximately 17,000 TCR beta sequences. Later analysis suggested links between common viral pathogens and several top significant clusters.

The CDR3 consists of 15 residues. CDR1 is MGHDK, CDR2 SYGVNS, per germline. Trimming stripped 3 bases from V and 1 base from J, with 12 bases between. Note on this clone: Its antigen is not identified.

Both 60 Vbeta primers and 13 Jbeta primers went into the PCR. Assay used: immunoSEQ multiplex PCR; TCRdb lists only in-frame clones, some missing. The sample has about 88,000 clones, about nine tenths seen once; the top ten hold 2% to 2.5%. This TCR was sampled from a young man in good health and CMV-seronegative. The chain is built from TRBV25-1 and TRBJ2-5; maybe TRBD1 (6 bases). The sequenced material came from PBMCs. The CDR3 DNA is TGTGCCAGCAGTGAGTCCGGACAGAGCCAAGAGACCCAGTACTTC. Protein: CASSESGQSQETQYF.